This is a list of T cell receptor beta chains from one sample in a study of T cells in Graves' hyperthyroidism and ophthalmopathy. MiXCR was run by TCRdb on the multiplex PCR reads, yielding one entry per CDR3 protein. The sample has some 510,000 distinct CDR3 sequences; just over 45% are singletons. The sample was peripheral blood or thyroid tissue (not recorded which). All receptors derive from a woman younger than 30 with Graves' hyperthyroidism. Each CDR3 is given with its conserved first and last residue. The D gene is left open where the match is weak. The size field is filled for only some rows; it gives once, few, many or a size class.

>14|TRBJ1-2|-|TRBV7-9|many
CASSLDAGLHGYTF
TGTGCCAGCAGCTTAGACGCGGGACTCCATGGCTACACCTTC
>15|TRBJ1-2|TRBD1|TRBV24-1|many
CATSDLTGVGYGYTF
TGTGCCACCAGTGATTTGACAGGGGTCGGCTATGGCTACACCTTC
>18|TRBJ2-6|TRBD1|TRBV7-9|-
CASSPQGQGTSGANVLTF
TGCGCCAGCAGCCCCCAGGGACAGGGCACCTCTGGGGCCAACGTCCTGACTTTC
>14|TRBJ1-5|-|TRBV19|-
CAWNWGNSNQPQHF
TGTGCCTGGAATTGGGGAAACAGCAATCAGCCCCAGCATTTT
>8|TRBJ1-2|-|TRBV29-1|-
CSNYGYTF
TGCAGTAACTATGGCTACACCTTC
>15|TRBJ2-7|TRBD1|TRBV24-1|many
CATSDPRTGTDEQYF
TGTGCCACCAGTGACCCAAGGACAGGGACCGACGAGCAGTACTTC
>19|TRBJ2-2|TRBD2|TRBV7-7|-
CASSPPPGLAGWNTGELFF
TGTGCTAGCAGCCCCCCACCGGGACTAGCGGGATGGAACACCGGGGAGCTGTTTTTT
>15|TRBJ1-4|TRBD1|TRBV19|few
CASSPTGTGYEKLFF
TGTGCCAGTAGTCCTACCGGGACAGGGTATGAAAAACTGTTTTTT
>13|TRBJ2-7|-|TRBV7-2|-
CASSLELDDVQYF
TGTGCCAGCAGCTTAGAGCTAGATGATGTGCAGTACTTC
>13|TRBJ1-2|-|TRBV29-1|few
CATPRRANYGYTF
TGTGCCACCCCGCGCAGGGCTAACTATGGCTACACCTTC
>13|TRBJ2-7|-|TRBV5-1|many
CASSLGRGAEQYF
TGCGCCAGCAGCTTGGGACGAGGGGCCGAGCAGTACTTC
>14|TRBJ2-5|-|TRBV19|-
CASSTPPSQETQYF
TGTGCCAGTAGTACACCACCGAGTCAAGAGACCCAGTACTTC
>14|TRBJ2-7|TRBD2|TRBV10-2|-
CASGTSGSTYEQYF
TGCGCCAGCGGCACTAGCGGGTCGACCTACGAGCAGTACTTC
>16|TRBJ2-3|TRBD2|TRBV10-3|-
CAIKKRTSGATDTQYF
TGTGCCATCAAGAAACGGACTAGCGGGGCCACAGATACGCAGTATTTT
>12|TRBJ2-7|-|TRBV20-1|few
CSARRQGYEQYF
TGCAGTGCCCGAAGGCAGGGCTACGAGCAGTACTTC
>13|TRBJ1-4|TRBD1|TRBV2|-
CASRAGTGGKLFF
TGTGCCAGCAGGGCCGGGACAGGGGGAAAACTGTTTTTT
>17|TRBJ2-2|TRBD2|TRBV7-2|-
CASSFRASGTNTGELFF
TGTGCCAGCAGCTTCCGGGCTAGCGGGACGAACACCGGGGAGCTGTTTTTT
>13|TRBJ1-3|-|TRBV9|-
CASSIGVGNTIYF
TGTGCCAGCAGCATAGGAGTCGGAAACACCATATATTTT
>12|TRBJ2-7|-|TRBV29-1|-
CSVLHGSGELYF
TGCAGCGTTCTACATGGGTCCGGGGAGCTGTACTTC
>15|TRBJ2-7|TRBD2|TRBV19|-
CASTSTSGRAHEQYF
TGTGCCAGTACCTCAACTAGCGGGAGGGCCCACGAGCAGTACTTC
>14|TRBJ2-6|-|TRBV20-1|many
CSAPDILEANVLTF
TGCAGTGCTCCGGACATCCTGGAGGCCAACGTCCTGACTTTC
>13|TRBJ1-1|-|TRBV2|-
CASSFRLADEAFF
TGTGCCAGCAGTTTTAGACTAGCGGATGAAGCTTTCTTT
>13|TRBJ2-2|-|TRBV25-1|-
CASSPGAGGELFF
TGTGCCAGCAGTCCGGGGGCTGGCGGGGAGCTGTTTTTT
>15|TRBJ1-5|TRBD1|TRBV15|-
CATSPGTVRNQPQHF
TGTGCCACCAGCCCCGGGACAGTAAGGAATCAGCCCCAGCATTTT
>16|TRBJ2-5|-|TRBV15|many
CATSRDGLRAWGTQYF
TGTGCCACCAGCAGAGATGGGCTACGTGCCTGGGGGACCCAGTACTTC
>14|TRBJ1-1|TRBD1|TRBV7-9|many
CASSFEQGRAEAFF
TGTGCCAGCAGCTTCGAACAGGGGAGAGCTGAAGCTTTCTTT
>13|TRBJ1-1|-|TRBV5-1|-
CASSLIQGCMPFF
TGCGCCAGCAGCTTGATTCAGGGGTGTATGCCTTTCTTT
>15|TRBJ2-7|-|TRBV7-2|-
CASSLHGNPSYEQYF
TGTGCCAGCAGCTTACACGGGAATCCCTCCTACGAGCAGTACTTC
>16|TRBJ1-5|-|TRBV15|-
CATSSARQGSNQPQHF
TGTGCCACCAGCAGTGCTAGGCAGGGTTCCAATCAGCCCCAGCATTTT
>14|TRBJ1-1|-|TRBV7-2|many
CASSLSSLNTEAFF
TGTGCCAGCAGCTTAAGTTCACTGAACACTGAAGCTTTCTTT
>16|TRBJ2-5|-|TRBV2|few
CASILLLAQSQETQYF
TGTGCCAGCATTCTGCTCCTAGCCCAATCACAAGAGACCCAGTACTTC
>13|TRBJ2-2|-|TRBV29-1|many
CSVPQGYTGELFF
TGCAGCGTGCCGCAGGGTTACACCGGGGAGCTGTTTTTT
>14|TRBJ2-5|TRBD2|TRBV2|few
CASSYLGGSETQYF
TGTGCCAGCAGTTACCTCGGGGGGAGTGAGACCCAGTACTTC
>14|TRBJ1-5|-|TRBV14|-
CASSQLGTNQPQHF
TGTGCCAGCAGCCAATTAGGGACCAATCAGCCCCAGCATTTT
>16|TRBJ2-7|-|TRBV7-9|-
CASSALGEGEPYEQYF
TGTGCCAGCAGCGCCCTCGGAGAGGGGGAGCCCTACGAGCAGTACTTC
>15|TRBJ2-2|-|TRBV7-3|many
CASSLAGQNTGELFF
TGTGCCAGCAGCTTAGCCGGACAGAACACCGGGGAGCTGTTTTTT
>14|TRBJ2-2|-|TRBV20-1|few
CSARVSETNGELFF
TGCAGTGCTAGGGTCTCAGAAACTAATGGGGAGCTGTTTTTT
>13|TRBJ1-2|-|TRBV7-8|few
CASSLGPTGGYTF
TGTGCCAGCAGCTTAGGCCCGACGGGGGGCTACACCTTC
>13|TRBJ1-2|-|TRBV7-9|once
CASSLDGVEGYTF
TGTGCCAGCAGCTTAGACGGGGTTGAAGGCTACACCTTC
>20|TRBJ2-2|TRBD2|TRBV9|-
CASSVCWFGSGRPNAGELFF
TGTGCCAGCAGCGTTTGTTGGTTCGGTAGCGGGAGACCGAACGCCGGGGAGCTGTTTTTT
>15|TRBJ2-7|-|TRBV7-9|few
CASVLASASSYEQYF
TGTGCCAGCGTCCTGGCTAGCGCTTCCTCCTACGAGCAGTACTTC
>14|TRBJ1-2|-|TRBV5-1|many
CASSLAGTNYGYTF
TGTGCCAGCAGCTTAGCGGGGACGAACTATGGCTACACCTTC
>13|TRBJ2-3|TRBD1|TRBV29-1|few
CSVEGTVTDTQYF
TGCAGCGTCGAGGGGACAGTCACAGATACGCAGTATTTT
>14|TRBJ1-5|-|TRBV9|-
CASSVGLGSQPQHF
TGTGCCAGCAGCGTAGGGCTAGGTTCTCAGCCCCAGCATTTT
>11|TRBJ2-7|-|TRBV7-2|-
CASSHGPEQYF
TGTGCCAGCAGTCACGGTCCCGAGCAGTACTTC
>13|TRBJ2-7|-|TRBV7-2|many
CASSFLVGYEQYF
TGTGCCAGCAGCTTCCTAGTAGGTTACGAGCAGTACTTC
>16|TRBJ1-5|TRBD1|TRBV7-8|-
CASSLASTGGDQPQHF
TGTGCCAGCAGCTTGGCCTCTACAGGGGGAGATCAGCCCCAGCATTTT
>11|TRBJ1-6|-|TRBV2|-
CASTRDSPLHF
TGTGCCAGCACCAGGGATTCACCCCTCCACTTT
>10|TRBJ2-5|-|TRBV7-9|-
CASSTMTQYF
TGTGCCAGCAGCACAATGACCCAGTACTTC